The 22 T cell receptor beta chains below were found in one sample sequenced in a study of tumor-infiltrating lymphocytes in primary liver carcinoma. Taking about 19-32 mg of unsorted bulk tissue, the authors co-extracted RNA and DNA. Starting from approximately 0.45 ug of total RNA, TCR beta cDNA was produced with a primer in the constant region. Researchers made the TCR beta libraries by running three nested multiplex PCR rounds with slightly modified ARM-PCR. The two initial PCR rounds, nine to eleven cycles each, used TRBV1-TRBV30 forward and C-beta reverse primers. TCRdb reprocessed the multiplex PCR reads with MiXCR, giving one entry per CDR3 protein. The sample has around 81,000 distinct CDR3 sequences, about two thirds seen once. The sequencing sample was made of liver tumor tissue from sampling region 4. Subset specified: tumor region T4, right-lateral pole. Every receptor here comes from a woman aged 55-69 years with primary liver carcinoma and hepatitis B virus infection.

Remarks on this clonotype: Sequence at one end of the junction differs from germline and may be a read error. The chain carries TRBV29-1 and TRBJ2-2; TRBD2 might be the D (6 bases). Germline values: CDR1 SQVTM, CDR2 ANQGSEA. This CDR3 contains 13 residues. In DNA, the CDR3 is TGTAGCGTCACGGGGCACACGGGCGGGGACCTGTTTTTT. This codes for CSVTGHTGGDLFF.

CDR3 sequence (DNA): TGTGCCAGCAGCCGACCGATGACAGGGAAGGACTATAATTCACCCCTCCACTTT. Protein product: CASSRPMTGKDYNSPLHF. The chain employs TRBV6-5 and TRBJ1-6; 7 bases are shared with TRBD1. CDR3 length equals 18 residues. CDR1 and CDR2 from the germline V gene are MNHEY and SVGAGI. With V trimmed by 6 bases and J by 3 bases, 14 bases remained unmatched.

In the case of this clonotype: One end of the junction varies from germline; a read error may be responsible. V is TRBV10-3 and J is TRBJ2-5; 7 bases are shared with TRBD1. Germline CDR1 reads ENHRY; CDR2 reads SYGVKD. The CDR3 consists of 14 residues. Here the CDR3 DNA reads TGTGCCATCAAAGAGGGGGCAGCACAAGAGACCCAGCACTTC. It is translated as CAIKEGAAQETQHF.

This clonotype has a handful of counts. Compared with germline, one end of the junction differs, possibly owing to a read error. The J gene is TRBJ2-3, the V gene TRBV6-1; 9 bases are shared with TRBD2. This CDR3 contains 16 residues. Germline assignment: CDR1 MNHNS and CDR2 SASEGT. CDR3: CASGGGGRALTDTQYF. In nucleotides, the CDR3 is TGTGCCAGCGGTGGAGGCGGGAGGGCCCTCACAGATACGCAATATTTT.

There are a few counts of this clonotype. Germline and junction disagree at one end, which may indicate a read error. The V and J genes are TRBV11-2 and TRBJ2-7, with 14 bases identical to TRBD2. From germline, CDR1 is SGHAT and CDR2 FQNNGV. The CDR3 covers 14 residues. In DNA, the CDR3 is TGTGCCAGCAGCAAAGGACTAGCGGGAGGCGAGCTGTATTTC. Translated: CASSKGLAGGELYF.

The sample holds many counts of this clonotype. This chain's CDR3 is CASSRPVVNTEAFF. The DNA for the CDR3 is TGTGCCAGCAGCCGCCCAGTGGTGAACACTGAAGCTTTCTTT. This rearrangement joins TRBV7-9 to TRBJ1-1; D remains ambiguous. The germline CDR1 and CDR2 sequences are SEHNR and FQNEAQ (reference sequence). Between the trimmed V and J ends, which lost 5 bases and 0 bases, there was a span of 10 bases. This CDR3 contains 14 residues.

About this clonotype itself: One end of the junction fails to match germline, which may point to a read error. V usage is TRBV12-3 or TRBV12-4 and J usage is TRBJ2-7, with D perhaps TRBD1 (5 bases). The CDR3 runs to 14 residues. The DNA of the CDR3 is TGTGCCAACAGTTTCTCGCAGGGTGCCTACGAGCAGTACTTC. Amino acid sequence: CANSFSQGAYEQYF.

In its sample, this clonotype ranks as medium-sized. The V gene is TRBV6-1, the J gene TRBJ2-2; the match to TRBD2 covers 15 bases. CDR3 length: 17 residues. Germline-derived CDR1 and CDR2 are MNHNS and SASEGT. Trimming cost V 7 bases and J 5 bases; bases outside gene matches: 8. This CDR3 reads CASTLGLAGGRTGELFF. The CDR3 nucleotides read TGTGCCAGCACCCTGGGACTAGCGGGAGGTAGGACCGGGGAGCTGTTTTTT.

Note on this clonotype: Germline is not matched at one junction end, which may reflect a read error. V usage is TRBV7-3 and J usage is TRBJ2-6, with D maybe TRBD1 (5 bases). Germline values: CDR1 SGHTA, CDR2 FQGTGA. The CDR3 consists of 17 residues. The CDR3: CASSLQGLNSGTNVLTF. DNA for the CDR3: TGTGCCAGCAGCTTACAGGGCCTGAACTCTGGGACCAACGTCCTGACTTTC.

Concerning this clonotype: The germline gene is not matched at one end of the junction; a read error may be the cause. The J gene is TRBJ1-1, the V gene TRBV12-3 or TRBV12-4; 9 bases are a match to TRBD1. There are 17 residues in the CDR3. The chain's CDR3 is CASSVIPGQGSGTEAFF. The CDR3 nucleotides read TGTGCTAGCAGTGTAATACCGGGACAGGGTAGCGGCACTGAAGCTTTCTTT.

To note about this clonotype: Because the CDR3 is missing its conserved closing phenylalanine or tryptophan, this is likely a read error. The genes are TRBV12-5 and TRBJ1-4, with no clear D. The V gene's germline CDR1 is LGHNT and CDR2 FRNRAP. The CDR3 runs 15 residues. The ends were cut back, 1 base at V and 0 bases at J, with 6 bases in the middle. CDR3 sequence (DNA): TGTGCTAGTGGTTTGGGAACTGCAACTAATGAAAAACTGTTTATT. Encoded protein: CASGLGTATNEKLFI.

The gene calls are TRBV6-2 or TRBV6-3 and TRBJ2-7; TRBD1 agrees at 9 bases. V trimming: 4 bases; J trimming: 3 bases; junction bases outside the gene matches: 13. The germline CDR1 and CDR2 sequences are MNHEY and SVGEGT. The CDR3 totals 17 residues. As DNA, the CDR3 is TGTGCCAGCAGTTGCTCGTCCGAGACAGGGGGTTTCTACGAGCAGTACTTC. Translated: CASSCSSETGGFYEQYF.

Points on this clonotype: At one end the junction does not follow the germline gene, possibly because of a read error. This sequence joins TRBV28 and TRBJ2-3; D remains unclear. Germline assignment: CDR1 MDHEN and CDR2 SYDVKM. The CDR3 is 16 amino acids. The CDR3 nucleotides are TGTGCCAGTAGTTTGTATGGAGACACTCTCACAGATACGCAGTATTTT. Translated, it gives CASSLYGDTLTDTQYF.

The chain joins TRBV29-1 to TRBJ2-5; perhaps TRBD2 as D (5 bases). Trimming removed 6 bases from V and 0 bases from J, with 20 bases in between. This CDR3 has 16 residues. CDR1 is SQVTM, CDR2 ANQGSEA, per germline. The CDR3 DNA reads TGCAGCGTCAATAATCCGAGGAGCGGAGACCAAGAGACCCAGTACTTC. It is translated as CSVNNPRSGDQETQYF.

On this clonotype itself: No conserved phenylalanine or tryptophan ends this CDR3, so it is likely a read error. The gene calls are TRBV29-1 and TRBJ2-1; 9 nucleotides align to TRBD2. There are 17 residues in the CDR3. Trimming cost V 6 bases and J 12 bases; bases outside gene matches: 24. Germline values: CDR1 SQVTM, CDR2 ANQGSEA. The CDR3 region has the DNA TGCAGCGTCGACCCGGCTAGCGGGACGTCCCGAAAGAGCGCGCAGTTCTTA. Amino acid sequence: CSVDPASGTSRKSAQFL.

As regards this clonotype: With a much larger clone just one base away, this may be a read error. This chain uses TRBV30 with TRBJ1-4, with 7 bases lining up with TRBD1. In germline, CDR1 is GTSNPN, CDR2 SVGIG (reference sequence). There are 14 residues in the CDR3. CDR3 residues: CAWSSGTVNEKPFF. The CDR3, as DNA: TGTGCCTGGAGTTCCGGGACAGTCAATGAAAAACCGTTTTTT.

This clonotype was seen just once. The chain links TRBV5-1 to TRBJ1-3; unclear D gene. From germline, CDR1 is SGHRS and CDR2 YFSETQ. This CDR3 spans 14 amino acids. The germline V and J ends were trimmed by 0 bases and 8 bases, with 12 bases remaining between them. For the CDR3, the DNA is TGCGCCAGCAGCTTGGTTGGCTCCGGAGACACCATATATTTT. Encoded protein: CASSLVGSGDTIYF.

With regard to this clonotype: One junction end does not reproduce the germline sequence, and a read error may be involved. This chain links TRBV29-1 with TRBJ2-3; possibly TRBD1 or TRBD2 for D (5 bases each). Germline V gene lookup returns CDR1 SQVTM and CDR2 ANQGSEA. The CDR3 loop spans 15 amino acids. As DNA, the CDR3 is TGCAGCGTTGGAGCTAGGGACCGGGGTAAAGATACGCGGTATTTC. Its translation is CSVGARDRGKDTRYF.

In DNA form, the CDR3 reads TGTGCCAGCAGCGCCCAAATCTCGGATGCTGAAGCTTTCTTT. Its protein is CASSAQISDAEAFF. V usage is TRBV11-2 and J usage is TRBJ1-1; D gene ambiguous. This CDR3 contains 14 residues. Germline V gives CDR1 SGHAT, CDR2 FQNNGV. The V gene lost 5 bases and the J gene lost 6 bases, with 16 bases spanning the gap.

The chain uses TRBV28 and TRBJ2-1; D possibly corresponds to TRBD2 (6 bases). The germline V gene has CDR1 MDHEN and CDR2 SYDVKM. The CDR3 runs to 14 residues. The germline V and J ends were trimmed by 5 bases and 9 bases, with 17 bases remaining between them. This chain's CDR3 is CASSRSTGSSEQFF. As DNA, the CDR3 is TGTGCCAGCAGTAGGAGTACCGGGAGTAGTGAGCAGTTCTTC.

With regard to this clonotype: At one boundary the junction diverges from the germline segment, which might be a read error. V and J are TRBV9 and TRBJ1-6; weak D call: TRBD1 (5 bases). The CDR3 runs 15 residues. Germline V gene sequence: CDR1 SGDLS, CDR2 YYNGEE. The CDR3 DNA sequence: TGTGCCATCAGCGTTAGTGGGACTCACTCGGGGCCCCTCCACTTT. This gives the protein CAISVSGTHSGPLHF.

For this clonotype: Without the conserved terminal phenylalanine or tryptophan, this CDR3 likely stems from a read error. The chain uses TRBV6-1 and TRBJ2-7; D gene ambiguous. CDR1 and CDR2 from the germline V gene are MNHNS and SASEGT. The V gene lost 5 bases and the J gene lost 0 bases, with 11 bases spanning the gap. The CDR3 has 14 residues. The CDR3, as DNA: TGTGCCAGCAGTTCGTACGAGGCCTCCTACGAGCAGTACTTA. This encodes CASSSYEASYEQYL.